Presented here are 28 T cell receptor beta chains from one specimen sequenced in a study of blood T cells in healthy people across ages (dated by TCRdb to the mid-2010s). Libraries were constructed by 5' RACE. Instrument used: Illumina HiSeq 2500. A second about 6 to 11 cycle PCR used a sample-barcoded 5' primer and a J-beta primer mix. TCRdb trimmed public reads at Q25 via fastp, called clones via MiXCR and kept in-frame beta chains. Each CDR3 protein appears once, grouped with its most common genes and DNA. The sample table records around 850,000 distinct CDR3 sequences; 36% of these occur just once. Of the sample, 10% to 15% falls within the top ten clones. The sample consisted of blood. These TCRs come from a man younger than 35 in good health.

J is TRBJ1-1 and V is TRBV12-3 or TRBV12-4; no definite D call. With 1 base removed from V and 7 bases from J, the gap between germline ends came to 13 bases. The CDR3 has 14 residues. CDR3 DNA: TGTGCCAGCAGTTTAGATCACGGGGTCGGTGAAGCTTTCTTT. Protein product: CASSLDHGVGEAFF.

This clonotype has a handful of counts. The CDR3 loop reads CASSFGGNPLFF. The CDR3 DNA reads TGTGCCAGCAGTTTCGGGGGGAACCCGCTGTTTTTT. V usage is TRBV6-2 or TRBV6-3 and J usage is TRBJ2-2; 7 nucleotides align to TRBD2. This CDR3 has 12 residues. V was clipped by 4 bases and J by 13 bases; unmatched bases: 6. Looked up from germline, CDR1 is MNHEY and CDR2 is SVGEGT.

V gene TRBV20-1 combines with J gene TRBJ2-7; D could derive from TRBD1 or TRBD2 (5 bases each). The ends were cut back, 0 bases at V and 0 bases at J, with 12 bases in the middle. From germline, CDR1 is DFQATT and CDR2 SNEGSKA (reference sequence). There are 15 residues in the CDR3. This chain's CDR3 is CSARDRRGPSYEQYF. In DNA, the CDR3 is TGCAGTGCTAGAGATCGCCGGGGCCCCTCCTACGAGCAGTACTTC.

The chain carries TRBV20-1 and TRBJ2-1, with unresolved D. The CDR3 contains 13 residues. V was clipped by 5 bases and J by 0 bases, with 8 bases between them. Germline-derived CDR1 and CDR2 are DFQATT and SNEGSKA (reference sequence). The CDR3 spells CSARLRSYNEQFF. CDR3 DNA: TGCAGTGCTCGACTCCGCTCCTACAATGAGCAGTTCTTC.

V is TRBV7-2 and J is TRBJ2-5; 10 nucleotides align to TRBD2. V dropped 5 bases and J dropped 1; count of bases not matched to a gene: 7. The CDR3 has 16 amino acids. CDR1 and CDR2 (germline): SGHTA, FQGNSA. DNA for the CDR3: TGTGCCAGCAGCACAACTAGCGGGATCCGCCAAGAGACCCAGTACTTC. This translates into CASSTTSGIRQETQYF.

This chain's CDR3 is CAIRQETYGYTF. The CDR3 DNA follows: TGTGCCATCCGACAGGAAACTTATGGCTACACCTTC. The rearrangement links TRBV25-1 to TRBJ1-2; a weak D match, TRBD1 (6 bases). Germline CDR1 and CDR2: MGHDK and SYGVNS. Between the trimmed V and J ends, which lost 10 bases and 5 bases, there was a span of 14 bases. The CDR3 runs 12 residues.

The chain links TRBV7-2 to TRBJ2-3; no firm D call. CDR3 length: 14 amino acids. Germline-derived CDR1 and CDR2 are SGHTA and FQGNSA. V shed 8 bases and J shed 4 bases, with 16 bases lying between them. The CDR3 reads CASGVGSLADTQYF. The CDR3 bases are TGTGCCAGCGGAGTTGGGTCCCTAGCAGATACGCAGTATTTT.

This clonotype was found many times. This CDR3 reads CASSHIGTEQYF. The DNA of the CDR3 is TGTGCCAGCAGCCATATAGGGACAGAGCAGTACTTC. The chain couples TRBV4-2 to TRBJ2-7, with a tentative D call TRBD1 (6 bases). The V end was cut by 3 bases, the J end by 7 bases, with 10 bases between. Germline values: CDR1 LGHNA, CDR2 YNFKEQ. The CDR3 contains 12 residues.

Note on this clonotype: A much larger clone differs from this one at a single base, so this may be a read error. The V gene is TRBV7-8, the J gene TRBJ2-1; the D gene is possibly TRBD1 (6 bases). V lost 0 bases to trimming and J lost 6 bases, with 9 bases between them. This CDR3 is 14 amino acids long. Germline V CDR1 and CDR2: SGHVS, FQNEAQ. CDR3 residues: CASSLASRGNEQFF. For the CDR3, the DNA is TGTGCCAGCAGCTTAGCGTCCAGGGGCAATGAGCAGTTCTTC.

The table lists this clonotype with a few counts. The chain has TRBV3-1 and TRBJ1-2; D is unclear. The CDR3 runs to 13 residues. Trimming shortened V by 0 bases and J by 5 bases, and 7 bases separated the two germline ends. Germline V gene sequence: CDR1 LGHDT, CDR2 YNNKEL (reference sequence). This CDR3 reads CASSQDGRYGYTF. As DNA, the CDR3 is TGTGCCAGCAGCCAAGATGGGAGGTATGGCTACACCTTC.

This clonotype came up a few times. The rearrangement links TRBV7-7 to TRBJ2-1, with TRBD2 matching 10 bases. The length of the CDR3 is 16 residues. CDR1 and CDR2 (germline): SSHAT, FNYEAQ (reference sequence). Trimming took 5 bases from V and 3 from J; bases not matched to a gene: 7. DNA for the CDR3: TGTGCCAGCAGCCCAAGACTAGCGGGCTACTACAATGAGCAGTTCTTC. Its translation is CASSPRLAGYYNEQFF.

This clonotype was counted ten times or more. The chain combines TRBV5-4 with TRBJ2-3, with 8 bases fitting TRBD2. Germline V gene lookup returns CDR1 SGHNT and CDR2 YYREEE (reference sequence). The V and J ends lost 2 bases and 2 bases, in that order; junction bases with no gene match: 7. This CDR3 contains 16 residues. CDR3 in DNA: TGTGCCAGCAGCTTTTTCGGGGGGGCCGACACAGATACGCAGTATTTT. This codes for CASSFFGGADTDTQYF.

The CDR3, as DNA: TGTGCCAGCAGTGTCCGCAGGAGAGACAATGAGCAGTTCTTC. It codes for CASSVRRRDNEQFF. The V call is TRBV12-3 or TRBV12-4, the J call TRBJ2-1; D gene uncertain. The CDR3 covers 14 residues. V lost 5 bases and J 5 bases, leaving 13 bases between the germline ends.

This rearrangement joins TRBV5-1 to TRBJ2-2; D is possibly TRBD2 (5 bases). Germline CDR1 and CDR2: SGHRS and YFSETQ. Trimming pared 5 bases from V and 5 bases from J, leaving 16 bases between. This CDR3 region has 15 residues. The DNA for the CDR3 is TGCGCCAGCAGGCCGGCCGGGGTATTTACCGGGGAGCTGTTTTTT. It encodes CASRPAGVFTGELFF.

In this sample, this clonotype turned up many times. This chain uses TRBV5-1 with TRBJ2-3; D is ambiguous. The germline gives CDR1 SGHRS, CDR2 YFSETQ. Deletions cut 4 bases from V and 3 bases from J, with 12 bases between. This CDR3 is built from 14 residues. The CDR3 nucleotides read TGCGCCAGCAGCCCGGACGACCGTACAGATACGCAGTATTTT. This codes for CASSPDDRTDTQYF.

This clonotype was seen repeatedly, ten times or more. V usage is TRBV3-1 and J usage is TRBJ1-2; D perhaps matches TRBD1 (6 bases). The length of the CDR3 is 14 residues. Trimming removed 3 bases at V and 4 bases at J, with 12 bases between. CDR1 and CDR2 (germline): LGHDT, YNNKEL (reference sequence). The CDR3: CASSQGGRGYGYTF. DNA for the CDR3: TGTGCCAGCAGCCAGGGAGGCAGGGGCTATGGCTACACCTTC.

The chain couples TRBV5-1 to TRBJ1-4; 7 nucleotides align to TRBD1. The trim removed 2 bases at V and 4 bases at J, leaving 26 bases unmatched. Germline V CDR1 and CDR2: SGHRS, YFSETQ. There are 22 residues in the CDR3. CDR3 DNA: TGCGCCAGCAGCTTATTTTCACAGCTCCTCCGGGACAGCGACCGAGTTAATGAAAAACTGTTTTTT. Translating it yields CASSLFSQLLRDSDRVNEKLFF.

This chain links TRBV29-1 with TRBJ1-4, with D perhaps TRBD1 (6 bases). Deletions cut 7 bases from V and 5 bases from J, with 23 bases between. The CDR3 length is 16 residues. Germline CDR1 SQVTM, CDR2 ANQGSEA. As DNA, the CDR3 is TGCAGCGGGGTGCCCAGGGGAGAGACCTTAAATGAAAAACTGTTTTTT. Translating gives CSGVPRGETLNEKLFF.

In regard to this clonotype: Relative to the germline gene, one junction end is altered; a read error may explain this. The CDR3 reads CASNPMESSCEQYF. CDR3 nucleotides: TGTGCCAGCAACCCTATGGAAAGCTCCTGCGAGCAGTACTTC. This chain joins TRBV7-2 and TRBJ2-7; D unclear. Germline V gene lookup returns CDR1 SGHTA and CDR2 FQGNSA. The CDR3 runs to 14 residues.

This clonotype was seen only a few times. The chain carries TRBV20-1 and TRBJ1-1, with a tentative D call TRBD1 (6 bases). V lost 1 base to trimming and J lost 11 bases, with 17 bases between them. Germline V gene data show CDR1 as DFQATT and CDR2 as SNEGSKA (reference sequence). The CDR3 totals 13 residues. The CDR3 protein is CSARAGAVMDAFF. CDR3 DNA sequence: TGCAGTGCTAGAGCGGGGGCCGTAATGGATGCTTTCTTT.

This clonotype was found a few times. This chain links TRBV20-1 with TRBJ2-3; D remains unclear. There are 16 residues in the CDR3. Deletions cut 3 bases from V and 2 bases from J, with 18 bases between. In germline, CDR1 is DFQATT, CDR2 SNEGSKA (reference sequence). CDR3 coding DNA: TGCAGTGCTAGTAGGGTAGGGCGGCGGATCACAGATACGCAGTATTTT. It translates to CSASRVGRRITDTQYF.

The chain has TRBV27 and TRBJ2-7; a weak D match, TRBD1 (7 bases). Germline V gene lookup returns CDR1 MNHEY and CDR2 SMNVEV (reference sequence). V lost 3 bases to trimming and J lost 5 bases, with 11 bases between them. The CDR3 sequence is 13 residues long. The CDR3 here is CASSLGGQNEQYF. CDR3 sequence (DNA): TGTGCCAGCAGTTTGGGGGGACAGAACGAGCAGTACTTC.

The rearrangement uses TRBV12-3 or TRBV12-4 and TRBJ2-7; no clear D gene. V lost 7 bases and J lost 5, with 12 bases in between. CDR3 size: 12 residues. CDR3: CASKLGDHEQYF. DNA of the CDR3: TGTGCCAGCAAGCTAGGTGACCACGAGCAGTACTTC.

This clonotype was counted at least ten times. V is TRBV4-3 and J is TRBJ2-1, with TRBD2 identical over 10 bases. Trimming at V came to 3 bases and at J to 8 bases, leaving 7 bases not matched to a gene. CDR1 LGHNA and CDR2 YSLEER come from the germline V gene. There are 15 residues in the CDR3. The CDR3 region has the DNA TGCGCCAGCAGCCATAAGCGGGGGGGCAGGGATGAGCAGTTCTTC. Its protein product is CASSHKRGGRDEQFF.

The chain combines TRBV6-5 with TRBJ2-2; no clear D gene. V was clipped by 2 bases and J by 5 bases, with 15 bases between them. Germline CDR1 MNHEY, CDR2 SVGAGI. The CDR3 has 16 residues. CDR3 in amino acids: CASSYVADADTGELFF. DNA for the CDR3: TGTGCCAGCAGTTACGTGGCGGACGCCGATACCGGGGAGCTGTTTTTT.

This chain connects TRBV5-1 to TRBJ2-7; D gene unclear. Germline CDR1 reads SGHRS; CDR2 reads YFSETQ. The CDR3 contains 12 residues. Trimming removed 3 bases from V and 6 bases from J, with 10 bases in between. As DNA, the CDR3 is TGCGCCAGCAGCTCGACTTCGGGCGAGCAGTACTTC. This codes for CASSSTSGEQYF. The entire variable domain, with the rest obtained from reference TRBV5-1 and TRBJ2-7, is as follows: KAGVTQTPRYLIKTRGQQVTLSCSPISGHRSVSWYQQTPGQGLQFLFEYFSETQRNKGNFPGRFSGRQFSNSRSEMNVSTLELGDSALYLCASSSTSGEQYFGPGTRLTVT.

Only a few counts were recorded for this clonotype. The chain employs TRBV7-2 and TRBJ2-1, with D maybe TRBD2 (5 bases). The germline V gene encodes CDR1 SGHTA and CDR2 FQGNSA. The CDR3 has 13 residues. Trimming left V 3 bases short and J 8 bases short, with 11 bases between. CDR3 bases: TGTGCCAGCAGCTTTCGGGGTTTCGATGAGCAGTTCTTC. Translation gives CASSFRGFDEQFF.

This clonotype appeared a few times. This chain joins TRBV28 and TRBJ1-6; D is possibly TRBD1 (5 bases). This CDR3 comprises 15 residues. V was pared by 7 bases and J by 8 bases, with 18 bases between. CDR1 MDHEN and CDR2 SYDVKM come from the germline V gene. CDR3: CASKLGGIDYSPLHF. As DNA, the CDR3 is TGTGCCAGCAAGTTGGGGGGGATAGATTATTCACCCCTCCACTTT. The full variable domain, in which reference TRBV28 and TRBJ1-6 provide the parts outside the CDR3, is DVKVTQSSRYLVKRTGEKVFLECVQDMDHENMFWYRQDPGLGLRLIYFSYDVKMKEKGDIPEGYSVSREKKERFSLILESASTNQTSMYLCASKLGGIDYSPLHFGNGTRLTVT.